These 18 T cell receptor beta chains came from one sample sequenced in a study of early T cells in non-severe SARS-CoV-2 infection. Each CDR3 protein gets one entry after TCRdb re-called the 5' RACE reads with MiXCR. The profile covers 35,000 or so distinct CDR3 sequences, with around 5% appearing a single time and roughly 15% taken by the ten largest. The specimen was whole blood. Receptors were obtained from an adult who was a healthcare worker with PCR-confirmed SARS-CoV-2 infection or an uninfected control (not recorded which).

This clonotype was observed many times. The chain links TRBV9 to TRBJ2-7, with no clear D. Germline V CDR1 and CDR2: SGDLS, YYNGEE. The CDR3 totals 13 residues. V dropped 4 bases and J dropped 0 bases, with 8 bases sitting between them. CDR3 residues: CASSPRTSYEQYF. In nucleotides, the CDR3 is TGTGCCAGCAGCCCTCGGACCTCCTACGAGCAGTACTTC.

This clonotype was found many times. The J gene is TRBJ2-5, the V gene TRBV7-2, with D unclear. The CDR3 has 15 amino acids. CDR1 and CDR2 (germline): SGHTA, FQGNSA. Trimming stripped 2 bases from V and 5 bases from J, with 15 bases between. In DNA form, the CDR3 reads TGTGCCAGCAGCTTAAACGGACGGTTTTCGGAGACCCAGTACTTC. It is translated as CASSLNGRFSETQYF.

This clonotype was counted at least ten times. The chain combines TRBV6-5 with TRBJ1-1, with D hard to call. The V end was cut by 3 bases, the J end by 11 bases, with 22 bases between. Germline CDR1 MNHEY, CDR2 SVGAGI. CDR3 length equals 15 residues. CDR3: CASSYFGRGSATAFF. DNA of the CDR3: TGTGCCAGCAGTTATTTCGGGAGAGGGTCGGCCACGGCTTTCTTT.

This chain links TRBV28 with TRBJ2-2; 7 nucleotides agree with TRBD1. The CDR3 is made up of 13 amino acids. The germline V gene has CDR1 MDHEN and CDR2 SYDVKM. The trim removed 10 bases at V and 2 bases at J, leaving 4 bases unmatched. The CDR3 DNA reads as TGTGCCACGACAGGGTTTAACACCGGGGAGCTGTTTTTT. Protein sequence: CATTGFNTGELFF. Full variable domain (outside the CDR3, taken from reference TRBV28 and TRBJ2-2): DVKVTQSSRYLVKRTGEKVFLECVQDMDHENMFWYRQDPGLGLRLIYFSYDVKMKEKGDIPEGYSVSREKKERFSLILESASTNQTSMYLCATTGFNTGELFFGEGSRLTVL.

The chain's CDR3 is CASSEPLYYEQYF. The CDR3 DNA is TGTGCCAGCAGTGAACCACTGTACTACGAGCAGTACTTC. The chain has TRBV25-1 and TRBJ2-7, with D uncertain. The CDR3 spans 13 residues. V dropped 2 bases and J dropped 3 bases, with 8 bases sitting between them. Germline values: CDR1 MGHDK, CDR2 SYGVNS.

This clonotype was seen many times. The rearrangement links TRBV7-8 to TRBJ2-7; D uncertain. The CDR3 is 11 amino acids. Germline-derived CDR1 and CDR2 are SGHVS and FQNEAQ. Trimming cost V 5 bases and J 2 bases, with 4 bases left between them. The CDR3 protein is CASSLTYEQYF. CDR3 nucleotides: TGTGCCAGCAGCCTCACCTACGAGCAGTACTTC.

This clonotype was found many times. The rearrangement uses TRBV6-5 and TRBJ1-3; D perhaps matches TRBD1 (5 bases). The CDR3 spans 14 residues. Trimming removed 2 bases from V and 2 bases from J, with 7 bases in between. Germline values: CDR1 MNHEY, CDR2 SVGAGI. The CDR3 nucleotides are TGTGCCAGCAGTTACGGGGGAGCTGGAAACACCATATATTTT. Its translation: CASSYGGAGNTIYF.

In this sample, this clonotype turned up many times. This chain joins TRBV3-1 and TRBJ2-1; the D is unclear. Germline V gives CDR1 LGHDT, CDR2 YNNKEL (reference sequence). This CDR3 region has 13 residues. V lost 0 bases and J lost 8, with 8 bases in between. The DNA of the CDR3 is TGTGCCAGCAGCCAAGATCCTGGGGATGAGCAGTTCTTC. Its translation: CASSQDPGDEQFF.

The chain is built from TRBV3-1 and TRBJ1-5, with D perhaps matching TRBD1 (5 bases). The CDR3 sequence is 16 residues long. Germline V gene sequence: CDR1 LGHDT, CDR2 YNNKEL (reference sequence). The V end lost 0 bases, the J end lost 2 bases, and 11 bases lay between the germline ends. The CDR3 loop reads CASSQDYPGRNQPQHF. The CDR3 DNA sequence: TGTGCCAGCAGCCAAGATTACCCAGGGCGCAATCAGCCCCAGCATTTT.

Regarding this clonotype: The junction differs from germline at one of its ends, possibly a read error. The gene calls are TRBV29-1 and TRBJ1-2; D is undetermined. Germline V gene data show CDR1 as SQVTM and CDR2 as ANQGSEA. The CDR3 is made up of 14 amino acids. CDR3 DNA: TGCAGCGTAGAAGGACCTACCGCTAACTATGGCTACACCTTC. This gives the protein CSVEGPTANYGYTF.

This clonotype was counted many times. The chain employs TRBV5-1 and TRBJ1-1; no clear D. CDR1 SGHRS and CDR2 YFSETQ come from the germline V gene. This CDR3 is 15 amino acids long. V lost 3 bases, J lost 0 bases, and 12 bases lay in between. CDR3 nucleotide sequence: TGCGCCAGCAGCTCGTCCACCTACATGAACACTGAAGCTTTCTTT. Translating it yields CASSSSTYMNTEAFF. Complete variable domain (other parts from reference TRBV5-1 and TRBJ1-1): KAGVTQTPRYLIKTRGQQVTLSCSPISGHRSVSWYQQTPGQGLQFLFEYFSETQRNKGNFPGRFSGRQFSNSRSEMNVSTLELGDSALYLCASSSSTYMNTEAFFGQGTRLTVV.

The V call is TRBV20-1, the J call TRBJ2-5, with TRBD1 matching 9 bases. CDR1 and CDR2 (germline): DFQATT, SNEGSKA (reference sequence). V lost 7 bases to trimming and J lost 2 bases; unmatched junction nucleotides: 8. This CDR3 contains 14 residues. CDR3 sequence: CSVSPGTGQETQYF. DNA for the CDR3: TGCAGTGTAAGCCCCGGGACAGGGCAAGAGACCCAGTACTTC.

This clonotype has a count of ten or more. V gene TRBV11-2 combines with J gene TRBJ2-5, with 7 bases identical to TRBD1. V lost 3 bases to trimming and J lost 1 base; unmatched junction nucleotides: 8. Germline loops: CDR1 SGHAT, CDR2 FQNNGV. CDR3 size: 16 residues. The CDR3: CASSFVTGSSQETQYF. The DNA of the CDR3 is TGTGCCAGCAGCTTCGTGACAGGGAGTTCCCAAGAGACCCAGTACTTC.

The table lists this clonotype with a few counts. V is TRBV3-1 and J is TRBJ2-1, with 8 bases fitting TRBD2. V shed 1 base and J 7 bases; nucleotides not matched to a gene: 3. Germline CDR1 reads LGHDT; CDR2 reads YNNKEL (reference sequence). The CDR3 spans 14 residues. The CDR3 region has the DNA TGTGCCAGCAGCCAAGGACTAGCGCGTAATGAGCAGTTCTTC. It encodes CASSQGLARNEQFF.

The table lists this clonotype with many counts. CDR3 nucleotides: TGTGCTAGTGGTTTGGAACTTGCCTACGAGCAGTACTTC. This gives the protein CASGLELAYEQYF. The V gene is TRBV12-5, the J gene TRBJ2-7; no firm D call. Germline V gene data show CDR1 as LGHNT and CDR2 as FRNRAP. This CDR3 has 13 amino acids. V lost 1 base, J lost 2 bases, and 6 bases lay in between. Looking up the rest from reference TRBV12-5 and TRBJ2-7 gives the full variable domain: DARVTQTPRHKVTEMGQEVTMRCQPILGHNTVFWYRQTMMQGLELLAYFRNRAPLDDSGMPKDRFSAEMPDATLATLKIQPSEPRDSAVYFCASGLELAYEQYFGPGTRLTVT.

This clonotype occurred a few times. The chain is built from TRBV5-4 and TRBJ2-7, with D perhaps TRBD1 or TRBD2 (5 bases each). V shed 3 bases and J shed 6 bases, with 13 bases lying between them. Per germline, CDR1 SGHNT and CDR2 YYREEE (reference sequence). The CDR3 length is 13 residues. The CDR3 sequence is CASSSPGRAEQYF. The CDR3 DNA reads as TGTGCCAGCAGCTCCCCAGGGAGAGCCGAGCAGTACTTC.

This clonotype was counted many times. The chain couples TRBV7-2 to TRBJ2-3; 8 bases map to TRBD2. J was trimmed by 6 bases and V by 1 base; bases with no gene match: 12. The CDR3 extends over 17 amino acids. Germline V gene lookup returns CDR1 SGHTA and CDR2 FQGNSA. The CDR3 loop is CASSLGRLAGRRDTQYF. DNA of the CDR3: TGTGCCAGCAGCTTAGGGCGGCTAGCGGGCCGACGGGATACGCAGTATTTT.

This clonotype was detected many times. J is TRBJ2-1 and V is TRBV10-3; 7 nucleotides agree with TRBD2. The V gene end was trimmed by 6 bases and the J gene end by 8 bases; junction bases not matched to a gene: 13. This CDR3 comprises 15 residues. CDR1 and CDR2 from the germline V gene are ENHRY and SYGVKD. CDR3 DNA: TGTGCCATCAGCCCGTCGACTAGCTTAGGCGATGAGCAGTTCTTC. Amino acid sequence: CAISPSTSLGDEQFF.